This passage covers 19 T cell receptor beta chains from one sample sequenced in a study of T cell responses to AZD1222 COVID-19 vaccine (dated by TCRdb to about 2021). Explained via the paper, the time point label denotes: about 28 days (+/-7) after the second vaccine dose. Libraries came from the immunoSEQ multiplex PCR assay. TCRdb re-hosts the immuneACCESS table, in-frame sequences only. Its copies lack some clones; in the studies checked, an unresolved V gene accounts for under half of them, and the cause for the rest is not known. The sample yields some 250,000 clones; about 94% were counted once. Together, the top ten hold about 0.5% of the sample. The material was peripheral blood, obtained 28 days after the second AZD1222 dose. The receptor set was obtained from an adult who received the AZD1222 COVID-19 vaccine.

V is TRBV7-9 and J is TRBJ1-1; no clear D gene. Deletions cut 2 bases from V and 5 bases from J, with 12 bases between. CDR3 length equals 14 residues. CDR1 is SEHNR and CDR2 is FQNEAQ in the germline V gene (reference sequence). Here the CDR3 reads CASSLPGPLTEAFF. The CDR3 DNA follows: TGTGCCAGCAGCTTACCTGGGCCTTTAACTGAAGCTTTCTTT.

The V call is TRBV5-4, the J call TRBJ1-2; D is uncertain. CDR1 is SGHNT and CDR2 is YYREEE in the germline V gene (reference sequence). Trimming stripped 4 bases from V and 2 bases from J, with 12 bases between. This CDR3 is built from 14 residues. CDR3 DNA sequence: TGTGCCAGCAGCCTCCCCGGGCTGAACTATGGCTACACCTTC. Translating gives CASSLPGLNYGYTF.

This clone was seen just once. This chain links TRBV18 with TRBJ1-4; TRBD1 agrees at 7 bases. J gave up 8 bases and V 2 bases, and 11 bases lay outside the gene matches. Germline-derived CDR1 and CDR2 are KGHSH and LQKENI. This CDR3 comprises 16 residues. CDR3 sequence: CASSPKGQLVKEKLFF. CDR3 bases: TGTGCCAGCTCACCAAAGGGACAGTTGGTAAAAGAAAAACTGTTTTTT.

The rearrangement uses TRBV28 and TRBJ1-3; 7 bases are a match to TRBD1. The CDR3 sequence is 16 residues long. Looked up from germline, CDR1 is MDHEN and CDR2 is SYDVKM. V was pared by 5 bases and J by 2 bases, with 9 bases of the junction left unmatched. The CDR3 loop reads CASSPNRGGPGNTIYF. DNA for the CDR3: TGTGCCAGCAGTCCCAACAGGGGAGGTCCTGGAAACACCATATATTTT.

The rearrangement links TRBV7-9 to TRBJ2-1, with 7 nucleotides matching TRBD2. V shed 5 bases, J shed 1 base, and the junction held 5 bases outside the gene matches. CDR1 is SEHNR and CDR2 is FQNEAQ in the germline V gene (reference sequence). This CDR3 has 15 residues. The CDR3 loop is CASSMRRESYNEQFF. In DNA, the CDR3 is TGTGCCAGCAGCATGCGGCGGGAGTCCTACAATGAGCAGTTCTTC. Looking up the rest from reference TRBV7-9 and TRBJ2-1 gives the full variable domain: DTGVSQNPRHKITKRGQNVTFRCDPISEHNRLYWYRQTLGQGPEFLTYFQNEAQLEKSRLLSDRFSAERPKGSFSTLEIQRTEQGDSAMYLCASSMRRESYNEQFFGPGTRLTVL.

The chain couples TRBV6-5 to TRBJ2-7, with a tentative D call TRBD1 (6 bases). The CDR3 contains 15 residues. The germline CDR1 and CDR2 sequences are MNHEY and SVGAGI. V lost 0 bases and J lost 2, with 11 bases in between. The CDR3 DNA sequence: TGTGCCAGCAGTTACTCGACAGGTGGCACCTACGAGCAGTACTTC. This gives the protein CASSYSTGGTYEQYF.

V and J are TRBV5-1 and TRBJ2-5; D tentatively reads TRBD1 or TRBD2 (5 bases each). CDR1 and CDR2 from the germline V gene are SGHRS and YFSETQ. V lost 2 bases, J lost 5 bases, and 13 bases lay in between. This CDR3 spans 14 amino acids. CDR3: CASSFGQEGETQYF. As DNA, the CDR3 is TGCGCCAGCAGCTTCGGACAAGAGGGGGAGACCCAGTACTTC.

This clone was seen just once. This chain links TRBV13 with TRBJ2-7; D uncertain. Germline V gene lookup returns CDR1 PRHDT and CDR2 FYEKMQ (reference sequence). This CDR3 contains 12 residues. Trimming took off 3 bases at V and 0 bases at J, with 3 bases between the two ends. The CDR3: CASSFSSYEQYF. The CDR3 DNA reads as TGTGCCAGCAGCTTCTCCTCCTACGAGCAGTACTTC.

This chain connects TRBV3-1 (or the pseudogene TRBV3-2) to TRBJ1-3; no reliable D call. V shed 3 bases and J shed 0 bases, with 6 bases lying between them. The CDR3 extends over 14 amino acids. The germline V gene encodes CDR1 LGHDT and CDR2 YNNKEL (reference sequence). The CDR3 spells CASSHGGSGNTIYF. The CDR3 DNA is TGTGCCAGCAGCCACGGCGGCTCTGGAAACACCATATATTTT.

The V and J genes are TRBV27 and TRBJ2-7, with TRBD1 matching 9 bases. V shed 4 bases, J shed 3 bases, and the junction held 4 bases outside the gene matches. CDR3 length equals 14 residues. Germline loops: CDR1 MNHEY, CDR2 SMNVEV (reference sequence). CDR3 sequence reads: CASSWGTGNYEQYF. CDR3 nucleotide sequence: TGTGCCAGCAGTTGGGGGACAGGGAACTACGAGCAGTACTTC.

The rearrangement uses TRBV5-4 and TRBJ2-1, with no clear D. Per the germline V gene, CDR1 is SGHNT and CDR2 is YYREEE (reference sequence). This CDR3 is built from 13 residues. The V gene lost 0 bases and the J gene lost 5 bases, with 6 bases spanning the gap. CDR3 nucleotides: TGTGCCAGCAGCTTGGGGCAAGACAATGAGCAGTTCTTC. Residues: CASSLGQDNEQFF.

This clone was counted a single time. The chain recombines TRBV7-6 with TRBJ1-6, with D possibly being TRBD1 (5 bases). V was clipped by 1 base and J by 6 bases, with 13 bases between them. CDR3 size: 16 residues. Germline V lookup: CDR1 SGHVS, CDR2 FNYEAQ. This CDR3 reads CASSLGAGSSNSPLHF. As DNA, the CDR3 is TGTGCCAGCAGCTTAGGGGCAGGGTCTAGTAATTCACCCCTCCACTTT.

The chain couples TRBV29-1 to TRBJ1-1, with D perhaps matching TRBD1 (5 bases). CDR3 length: 11 amino acids. Germline CDR1 is SQVTM and CDR2 is ANQGSEA. V was clipped by 5 bases and J by 3 bases, with 7 bases between them. The CDR3 spells CSVTGDTEAFF. In DNA form, the CDR3 reads TGCAGCGTTACGGGGGACACTGAAGCTTTCTTT.

The chain recombines TRBV2 with TRBJ1-5, with 12 nucleotides matching TRBD1. The CDR3 is made up of 14 amino acids. J lost 10 bases, V lost 6 bases, and 7 bases had no gene match. Looked up from germline, CDR1 is SNHLY and CDR2 is FYNNEI. The CDR3 DNA sequence: TGTGCCAGCAGGCACCGGGACAGGGGGCAACCCCAGCATTTT. It codes for CASRHRDRGQPQHF.

The CDR3 protein is CASTPDAGGYTF. CDR3 nucleotide sequence: TGTGCCAGCACCCCCGATGCGGGTGGCTACACCTTC. The chain links TRBV7-2 to TRBJ1-2; no reliable D call. CDR3 length equals 12 residues. Germline V lookup: CDR1 SGHTA, CDR2 FQGNSA. V was cut by 7 bases and J by 7 bases, with 13 bases left in between.

This chain joins TRBV7-8 and TRBJ2-1, with TRBD2 matching 9 bases. CDR3 length equals 15 residues. With 6 bases clipped from V and 7 bases from J, the junction kept 10 bases outside the gene matches. Germline-derived CDR1 and CDR2 are SGHVS and FQNEAQ. The CDR3 nucleotides read TGTGCCAGCAGGTCCCCGGGACTAGCTCATAATGAGCAGTTCTTC. It encodes CASRSPGLAHNEQFF.

This clone was recorded only once. The chain is built from TRBV9 and TRBJ2-1; tentative D call: TRBD2 (6 bases). This CDR3 contains 16 residues. The V gene lost 4 bases and the J gene lost 2 bases, with 16 bases spanning the gap. The germline gives CDR1 SGDLS, CDR2 YYNGEE. CDR3 nucleotides: TGTGCCAGCAGCCGCATGCGACTAGTCACCTACAATGAGCAGTTCTTC. The encoded protein is CASSRMRLVTYNEQFF.

The chain has TRBV18 and TRBJ2-7; 12 bases line up with TRBD2. The V gene's germline CDR1 is KGHSH and CDR2 LQKENI. The CDR3 is made up of 15 amino acids. Trimming removed 0 bases from V and 3 bases from J; junction bases left unmatched: 0. CDR3 sequence: CASSPPGLAGYEQYF. In nucleotides, the CDR3 is TGTGCCAGCTCACCACCGGGACTAGCGGGCTACGAGCAGTACTTC.

V and J are TRBV28 and TRBJ2-7; D is uncertain. V lost 6 bases and J 2 bases, leaving 11 bases between the germline ends. The CDR3 runs 13 residues. Per germline, CDR1 MDHEN and CDR2 SYDVKM. The CDR3 loop is CASRSANAYEQYF. CDR3 bases: TGTGCCAGCAGATCCGCAAATGCCTACGAGCAGTACTTC. Full variable domain (remainder filled in from reference TRBV28 and TRBJ2-7): DVKVTQSSRYLVKRTGEKVFLECVQDMDHENMFWYRQDPGLGLRLIYFSYDVKMKEKGDIPEGYSVSREKKERFSLILESASTNQTSMYLCASRSANAYEQYFGPGTRLTVT.